This T cell receptor (beta chain) was observed in a study of cytomegalovirus exposure and HLA in healthy donors. Study-wide background: From about 200 million T cells, an earlier analysis saw roughly 100 million unique TCR beta sequences.

PCR employed 60 Vbeta and 13 Jbeta primers. The repertoire was sequenced with immunoSEQ multiplex PCR; TCRdb's copy has only in-frame clones and lacks some. The data show roughly 130,000 clones, around 86% seen once. Note on this clone: Its antigen is not identified.

Study-level findings and limits: Some TCR beta chains (164 of them) were listed as cytomegalovirus-associated. More clonal expansion characterized HLA-associated TCR beta chains than equally common others in a later analysis.

The CDR3 covers 16 residues. Deletions cut 0 bases from V and 4 bases from J, with 16 bases between. In germline, CDR1 is SGDLS, CDR2 YYNGEE. The V gene is TRBV9, the J gene TRBJ1-1; tentatively, D is TRBD1 (6 bases). This clonotype originated in a man aged 25 to 45 in good health and CMV-seronegative. Sequenced: PBMCs. The CDR3 bases are TGTGCCAGCAGCGTAGCCGCCTCAGGGGCGCGCACTGAAGCTTTCTTT. Amino acid sequence: CASSVAASGARTEAFF. Filled out from reference TRBV9 and TRBJ1-1, the complete variable domain reads DSGVTQTPKHLITATGQRVTLRCSPRSGDLSVYWYQQSLDQGLQFLIQYYNGEERAKGNILERFSAQQFPDLHSELNLSSLELGDSALYFCASSVAASGARTEAFFGQGTRLTVV.